The 31 T cell receptor beta chains below come from one sample, sequenced in a study of blood T cells in healthy people across ages. Sample-barcoded 5' priming and a J-beta primer mix drove a second PCR of roughly 6 to 12 cycles. A single record per CDR3 protein comes from TCRdb applying MiXCR to the 5' RACE reads. The table records about 730,000 distinct CDR3 sequences, roughly 43% of them present only once. Sequenced: blood. Source of these receptors: a woman in her fifties or sixties in good health.

As for this clonotype: The junction departs from the called germline gene at one end, perhaps through a read error. The chain has TRBV20-1 and TRBJ2-5; TRBD2 aligns across 10 bases. The J call may be mistaken, given a closer DNA end match to TRBJ2-7. There are 15 residues in the CDR3. Germline assignment: CDR1 DFQATT and CDR2 SNEGSKA (reference sequence). The DNA of the CDR3 is TGCAGTGCTGGAGAGGCGTCTTTAGCGGGAGGCGAGCAGTACTTC. It yields the protein CSAGEASLAGGEQYF.

The chain links TRBV6-5 to TRBJ2-1, with 12 bases fitting TRBD2. This CDR3 comprises 18 residues. CDR1 and CDR2 from the germline V gene are MNHEY and SVGAGI. With V trimmed by 0 bases and J by 5 bases, 8 bases remained unmatched. The CDR3 loop is CASSYSHPSGGVHNEQFF. CDR3 bases: TGTGCCAGCAGTTACTCGCATCCTAGCGGGGGGGTCCACAATGAGCAGTTCTTC.

The J gene is TRBJ1-2, the V gene TRBV7-9; a possible D gene is TRBD1 (6 bases). The germline V and J ends were trimmed by 4 bases and 3 bases, with 15 bases remaining between them. Germline V gene lookup returns CDR1 SEHNR and CDR2 FQNEAQ (reference sequence). This CDR3 has 15 residues. CDR3 nucleotides: TGTGCCAGCAGCTCGGGGCGGAGGACAGACTATGGCTACACCTTC. Translation gives CASSSGRRTDYGYTF.

This clonotype was detected only a few times. This chain connects TRBV6-1 to TRBJ1-1; tentative D call: TRBD1 (6 bases). Germline V gene lookup returns CDR1 MNHNS and CDR2 SASEGT. The CDR3 totals 13 residues. Trimming removed 6 bases at V and 8 bases at J, with 16 bases between. The CDR3 DNA reads TGTGCCAGCAGACAGGGTTTGGTAACCGAAGCTTTCTTT. Translating gives CASRQGLVTEAFF.

This clonotype was detected only a few times. The chain uses TRBV4-2 and TRBJ2-2; D is undetermined. The CDR3 is 13 residues long. Trimming pared 2 bases from V and 6 bases from J, leaving 7 bases between. Germline V gene lookup returns CDR1 LGHNA and CDR2 YNFKEQ. This CDR3 reads CASSQTDPGELFF. CDR3 coding DNA: TGTGCCAGCAGCCAAACCGACCCCGGGGAGCTGTTTTTT.

This clonotype has a count of ten or more. The V and J genes are TRBV9 and TRBJ2-5; unclear D gene. Per germline, CDR1 SGDLS and CDR2 YYNGEE. This CDR3 is 12 amino acids long. V dropped 2 bases and J dropped 2 bases, with 4 bases sitting between them. The CDR3 sequence is CASSVGQETQYF. The CDR3 DNA reads TGTGCCAGCAGCGTCGGGCAAGAGACCCAGTACTTC.

Ten or more counts support this clonotype. The chain has TRBV4-2 and TRBJ2-7; D may be TRBD1 or TRBD2 (5 bases each). The CDR3 spans 17 residues. Germline CDR1 reads LGHNA; CDR2 reads YNFKEQ. The V and J ends lost 0 bases and 3 bases respectively, with 18 bases between them. The CDR3 DNA reads as TGTGCCAGCAGCCAAGACCCTGGAGAGGGGAACTACTACGAGCAGTACTTC. Its translation: CASSQDPGEGNYYEQYF.

Details on this clonotype: A single base separates this from a much larger clone, so it may be a read error. V is TRBV29-1 and J is TRBJ2-1; 7 nucleotides align to TRBD2. With 7 bases clipped from V and 6 bases from J, the junction kept 9 bases outside the gene matches. CDR1 and CDR2 (germline): SQVTM, ANQGSEA. CDR3 length equals 13 residues. In DNA, the CDR3 is TGCAGCGCAAGAACTAGCGACGCCAATGAGCAGTTCTTC. Its translation is CSARTSDANEQFF.

About this clonotype itself: This clone may be a read error of a much larger clone one base away. J is TRBJ2-4 and V is TRBV4-2; 10 bases line up with TRBD2. The assigned J gene may be wrong: the sequence end matches TRBJ2-7 better. CDR1 and CDR2 from the germline V gene are LGHNA and YNFKEQ. This CDR3 spans 14 amino acids. The CDR3 spells CASSHASGGGEQYF. The CDR3 DNA reads as TGTGCCAGCAGCCATGCTAGCGGGGGAGGCGAGCAGTACTTC.

With regard to this clonotype: Given a much more abundant clone one base away, this may be a read error. The V call is TRBV24-1, the J call TRBJ2-1, with D perhaps TRBD2 (7 bases). Germline assignment: CDR1 KGHDR and CDR2 SFDVKD. The CDR3 runs 16 residues. The CDR3 loop is CATSDPGGHGNNKQFF. In DNA, the CDR3 is TGTGCCACCAGTGATCCCGGGGGGCACGGTAACAATAAGCAGTTCTTC.

Here the CDR3 DNA reads TGTGCCACCAGCACGAAGACAGGGGGAATCCCACGAGATACGCAGTATTTT. Amino acid sequence: CATSTKTGGIPRDTQYF. J is TRBJ2-3 and V is TRBV15; 9 bases fit TRBD1. This CDR3 is 17 amino acids long. V dropped 4 bases and J dropped 5; count of bases not matched to a gene: 13. From germline, CDR1 is LNHNV and CDR2 YYDKDF (reference sequence).

CDR3 sequence reads: CASSTTGLATYEQYF. The CDR3 bases are TGTGCCAGCAGTACCACTGGACTAGCCACCTACGAGCAGTACTTC. This rearrangement joins TRBV25-1 to TRBJ2-7; 8 nucleotides match TRBD2. V dropped 5 bases and J dropped 2; count of bases not matched to a gene: 8. CDR3 length: 15 amino acids. Germline V CDR1 and CDR2: MGHDK, SYGVNS.

Here the CDR3 DNA reads TGCGCCAGCAGCTCTACTGAGACAGGGAATATCTACGAGCAGTACTTC. Protein product: CASSSTETGNIYEQYF. The chain joins TRBV10-1 to TRBJ2-7; 7 positions match TRBD1. Germline assignment: CDR1 WNHNN and CDR2 SYGVQD (reference sequence). The CDR3 is 16 amino acids. V trimming: 6 bases; J trimming: 3 bases; junction bases outside the gene matches: 14.

The chain recombines TRBV7-3 with TRBJ1-6; a possible D gene is TRBD1 (5 bases). V was clipped by 0 bases and J by 2 bases, with 8 bases between them. The CDR3 sequence is 16 residues long. CDR1 and CDR2 from the germline V gene are SGHTA and FQGTGA. CDR3 sequence: CASSLTGEAYNSPLHF. CDR3 DNA: TGTGCCAGCAGCTTAACAGGGGAGGCCTATAATTCACCCCTCCACTTT.

The chain employs TRBV20-1 and TRBJ2-7; maybe TRBD2 (8 bases). Germline assignment: CDR1 DFQATT and CDR2 SNEGSKA (reference sequence). Trimming cost V 0 bases and J 6 bases, with 18 bases left between them. The CDR3 loop spans 15 amino acids. The CDR3 DNA follows: TGCAGTGCTAGAGATTTCCGGGAGGGGGCCGGCGAGCAGTACTTC. It is translated as CSARDFREGAGEQYF.

The chain links TRBV4-1 to TRBJ2-7, with 13 bases aligning to TRBD2. The CDR3 runs to 16 residues. The germline gives CDR1 MGHRA, CDR2 YSYEKL. V dropped 2 bases and J dropped 2; count of bases not matched to a gene: 3. CDR3 amino acids: CASSQRTSGSTYEQYF. CDR3 sequence (DNA): TGCGCCAGCAGCCAAAGGACTAGCGGGAGTACCTACGAGCAGTACTTC.

The chain employs TRBV7-3 and TRBJ2-1; TRBD2 matches at 7 bases. V lost 1 base to trimming and J lost 5 bases; unmatched junction nucleotides: 2. The CDR3 totals 14 residues. Germline V gene data show CDR1 as SGHTA and CDR2 as FQGTGA. The CDR3 is CASSLIGTNNEQFF. The CDR3 coding sequence is TGTGCCAGCAGCTTAATTGGGACTAACAATGAGCAGTTCTTC. The full variable domain, completed using reference TRBV7-3 and TRBJ2-1, is GAGVSQTPSNKVTEKGKYVELRCDPISGHTALYWYRQSLGQGPEFLIYFQGTGAADDSGLPNDRFFAVRPEGSVSTLKIQRTERGDSAVYLCASSLIGTNNEQFFGPGTRLTVL.

The V and J genes are TRBV6-1 and TRBJ2-1; TRBD2 aligns across 7 bases. The CDR3 has 16 residues. Germline loops: CDR1 MNHNS, CDR2 SASEGT. V trimming: 8 bases; J trimming: 3 bases; junction bases outside the gene matches: 13. CDR3 loop: CASGEGWRGNYNEQFF. CDR3 DNA sequence: TGTGCCAGCGGGGAGGGTTGGCGGGGCAACTACAATGAGCAGTTCTTC.

This clonotype was seen a few times. The chain has TRBV7-9 and TRBJ2-3; D is uncertain. Germline CDR1 and CDR2: SEHNR and FQNEAQ (reference sequence). V lost 7 bases and J 2 bases, leaving 10 bases between the germline ends. The CDR3 runs to 13 residues. The CDR3 nucleotides read TGTGCCAGCACCCCAGGAAACACAGATACGCAGTATTTT. The encoded protein is CASTPGNTDTQYF.

This clonotype has only a few counts. This chain connects TRBV10-3 to TRBJ2-5; 12 nucleotides line up with TRBD1. After removal of 6 bases from V and 5 bases from J, the junction contained 10 bases not matched to a gene. CDR1 ENHRY and CDR2 SYGVKD come from the germline V gene. CDR3 length: 16 amino acids. The CDR3 protein is CAISPRDRGLGETQYF. For the CDR3, the DNA is TGTGCCATCAGCCCCCGGGACAGGGGGCTGGGGGAGACCCAGTACTTC.

V gene TRBV12-3 or TRBV12-4 combines with J gene TRBJ2-1, with D perhaps matching TRBD2 (6 bases). CDR3 length: 11 residues. The germline V and J ends were trimmed by 5 bases and 9 bases, with 8 bases remaining between them. The CDR3, as DNA: TGTGCCAGCAGTGGGACTTTTGAGCAGTTCTTC. It is translated as CASSGTFEQFF.

The chain has TRBV29-1 and TRBJ2-4; possibly TRBD1 or TRBD2 for D (5 bases each). Near its end, the DNA agrees better with TRBJ2-7, so the J call may be wrong. This CDR3 region has 12 residues. Germline assignment: CDR1 SQVTM and CDR2 ANQGSEA. CDR3 region: CSVVPGRHEQYF. As DNA, the CDR3 is TGCAGCGTTGTTCCGGGGCGACACGAGCAGTACTTC.

This chain uses TRBV27 with TRBJ1-6, with D unresolved. This CDR3 contains 13 residues. Trimming shortened V by 7 bases and J by 7 bases, and 11 bases separated the two germline ends. CDR1 is MNHEY and CDR2 is SMNVEV in the germline V gene (reference sequence). DNA of the CDR3: TGTGCCAGCAAGACGAACTTCAATTCACCCCTCCACTTT. Protein product: CASKTNFNSPLHF.

This clonotype was detected a few times. The chain employs TRBV7-2 and TRBJ2-7; D might be TRBD1 (5 bases). The CDR3 is 15 residues long. Deletions cut 1 base from V and 5 bases from J, with 15 bases between. CDR1 is SGHTA, CDR2 FQGNSA, per germline. The CDR3 reads CASSLVVGAGDEQYF. CDR3 sequence (DNA): TGTGCCAGCAGCTTAGTAGTAGGGGCCGGCGACGAGCAGTACTTC.

The chain has TRBV29-1 and TRBJ1-2; 7 bases map to TRBD1. The CDR3 totals 13 residues. In germline, CDR1 is SQVTM, CDR2 ANQGSEA. J lost 8 bases, V lost 3 bases, and 9 bases had no gene match. The CDR3 sequence is CSVEGDRAFGYTF. The CDR3 DNA reads as TGCAGCGTTGAGGGTGACAGGGCGTTCGGCTACACCTTC.

The V and J genes are TRBV6-6 and TRBJ1-1, with D perhaps matching TRBD1 (5 bases). Looked up from germline, CDR1 is MNHNY and CDR2 is SVGAGI (reference sequence). V lost 2 bases and J 4 bases, leaving 8 bases between the germline ends. The CDR3 contains 13 residues. CDR3 sequence: CASSYGDSTEAFF. CDR3 bases: TGTGCCAGCAGTTACGGTGACAGCACTGAAGCTTTCTTT.

This clonotype was seen only a few times. The genes are TRBV9 and TRBJ2-5, with D perhaps given as TRBD1 or TRBD2 (5 bases each). Matching the DNA end better, TRBJ2-7 makes the J call doubtful. The CDR3 spans 15 residues. CDR1 is SGDLS, CDR2 YYNGEE, per germline. Here the CDR3 reads CASSVGGVRDDEQYF. CDR3 bases: TGTGCCAGCAGCGTAGGTGGAGTAAGGGACGACGAGCAGTACTTC.

The chain employs TRBV5-1 and TRBJ2-1, with 11 nucleotides matching TRBD2. CDR1 is SGHRS and CDR2 is YFSETQ in the germline V gene. After removal of 2 bases from V and 4 bases from J, the junction contained 8 bases not matched to a gene. The CDR3 has 17 amino acids. CDR3 amino acids: CASSLTISGGGYNEQFF. CDR3 bases: TGCGCCAGCAGCTTAACTATTAGCGGGGGGGGTTACAATGAGCAGTTCTTC.

The V gene is TRBV27, the J gene TRBJ1-1; weak D call: TRBD1 (6 bases). This CDR3 has 12 residues. From germline, CDR1 is MNHEY and CDR2 SMNVEV (reference sequence). Deletions cut 6 bases from V and 9 bases from J, with 14 bases between. The CDR3 DNA reads TGTGCCAGCAGCTACCCCCAGGGGAAAGCTTTCTTT. Protein sequence: CASSYPQGKAFF.

Ten or more counts support this clonotype. The chain carries TRBV12-5 and TRBJ2-3; D not certain. Trimming stripped 2 bases from V and 7 bases from J, with 13 bases between. In germline, CDR1 is LGHNT, CDR2 FRNRAP. The CDR3 spans 14 residues. Here the CDR3 DNA reads TGTGCTAGTGGTTTGAGGCCTGGCAATAATACGCAGTATTTT. This encodes CASGLRPGNNTQYF.

The chain combines TRBV29-1 with TRBJ1-2; D is unclear. V was clipped by 4 bases and J by 9 bases, with 18 bases between them. This CDR3 spans 13 amino acids. CDR1 is SQVTM, CDR2 ANQGSEA, per germline. The CDR3 spells CSVGEGSHQRYTF. The CDR3 nucleotides read TGCAGCGTTGGGGAAGGAAGCCACCAACGCTACACCTTC. The full variable domain, its missing parts supplied by reference TRBV29-1 and TRBJ1-2, is SAVISQKPSRDICQRGTSLTIQCQVDSQVTMMFWYRQQPGQSLTLIATANQGSEATYESGFVIDKFPISRPNLTFSTLTVSNMSPEDSSIYLCSVGEGSHQRYTFGSGTRLTVV.